This T cell receptor (beta chain) was recovered during a study of cytomegalovirus exposure and HLA in healthy donors. Study-level points and caveats: 150 or so TCR beta chains were listed as cytomegalovirus-associated. CMV antigen specificity of three CMV-associated chains was confirmed in vitro. Most TCR sequences were seen very rarely across donors, but some public TCRs occurred in many.

Germline V gene data show CDR1 as MGHRA and CDR2 as YSYEKL. This CDR3 is built from 18 residues. The J segment lost 6 bases and the V segment lost 2 bases, leaving 16 bases of the junction unmatched. In regard to this clone: Antigen specificity is unknown.

Profiling relied on immunoSEQ multiplex PCR, and the TCRdb table lists in-frame clones only, not all of them. The table includes over 200,000 clones, about 86% detected once. The chain employs TRBV4-1 and TRBJ2-1; 7 bases agree with TRBD2. This TCR was sampled from a woman aged 18-29 years in good health and CMV-seronegative. Sequencing input: PBMCs. The CDR3 DNA sequence: TGCGCCAGCAGCCAACTCGGTGGGAGGGCCCGGGTGGGCAATGAGCAGTTCTTC. It encodes CASSQLGGRARVGNEQFF.